This T cell receptor (beta chain) was recovered during a study of T cells in Graves' hyperthyroidism and ophthalmopathy. Broader study findings: Using 13 V-J features, a model discriminated ophthalmopathy from stable hyperthyroidism.

Germline V gene data show CDR1 as SNHLY and CDR2 as FYNNEI. The CDR3 runs 14 residues. Amplified regions were TCR beta CDR3 sequences from RNA transcripts. The HTBI primer set was used in a first-round RT-PCR of the TCR CDR3. TCRdb itself ran the multiplex PCR reads through MiXCR, one entry per CDR3 protein. The sample carries hundreds of thousands of distinct CDR3 sequences, approximately 20% recorded once. In the case of this clonotype: Its antigen is still unknown. Mismatch with germline at one junction end may stem from a read error.

The chain uses TRBV2 and TRBJ1-5; possibly TRBD1 for D (6 bases). This TCR was sampled from a man between 40 and 49 years old with Graves' ophthalmopathy. Sequences were obtained from blood. CDR3 nucleotides: TGTGCCAGCAGCGCAGGGGTCGGGAATCGGCCCCAGCATTTT. Translation gives CASSAGVGNRPQHF.